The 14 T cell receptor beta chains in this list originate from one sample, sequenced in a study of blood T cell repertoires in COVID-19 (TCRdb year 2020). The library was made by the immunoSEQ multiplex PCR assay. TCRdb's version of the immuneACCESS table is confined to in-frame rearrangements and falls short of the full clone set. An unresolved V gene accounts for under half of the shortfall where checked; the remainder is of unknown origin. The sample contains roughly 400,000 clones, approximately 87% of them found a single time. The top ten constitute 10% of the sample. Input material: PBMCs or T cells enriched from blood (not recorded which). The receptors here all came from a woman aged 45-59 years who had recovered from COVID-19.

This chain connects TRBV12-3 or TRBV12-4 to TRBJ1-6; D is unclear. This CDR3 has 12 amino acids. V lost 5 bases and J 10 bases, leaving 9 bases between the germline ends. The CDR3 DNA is TGTGCCAGCAGTACGATTCGGTCACCCCTCCACTTT. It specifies CASSTIRSPLHF.

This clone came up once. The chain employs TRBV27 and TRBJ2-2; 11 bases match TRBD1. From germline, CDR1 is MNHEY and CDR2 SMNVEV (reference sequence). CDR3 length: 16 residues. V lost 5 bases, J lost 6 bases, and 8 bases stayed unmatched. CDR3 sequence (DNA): TGTGCCAGCAGTCAGGACAGGGGGCAGATAGCCGGGGAGCTGTTTTTT. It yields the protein CASSQDRGQIAGELFF.

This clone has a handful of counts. CDR3 sequence: CASSEIPRGGPDTQYF. Here the CDR3 DNA reads TGTGCCAGCAGTGAAATCCCGCGGGGGGGCCCAGATACGCAGTATTTT. The chain combines TRBV6-1 with TRBJ2-3; 9 bases line up with TRBD2. There are 16 residues in the CDR3. Germline trimming cut 2 bases from V and 4 bases from J; bases unmatched to any gene: 7. Germline CDR1 and CDR2: MNHNS and SASEGT.

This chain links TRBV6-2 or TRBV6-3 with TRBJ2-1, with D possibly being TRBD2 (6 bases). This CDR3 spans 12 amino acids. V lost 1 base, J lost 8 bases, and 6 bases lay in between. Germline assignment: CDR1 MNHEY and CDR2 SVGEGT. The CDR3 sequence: CASSYLADEQFF. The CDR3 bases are TGTGCCAGCAGTTACTTAGCGGATGAGCAGTTCTTC.

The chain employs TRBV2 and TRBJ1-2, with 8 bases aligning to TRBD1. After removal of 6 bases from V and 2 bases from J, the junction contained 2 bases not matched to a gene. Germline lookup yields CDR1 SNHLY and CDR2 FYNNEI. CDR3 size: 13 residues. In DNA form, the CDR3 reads TGTGCCAGCAGGGACAGGGAAAACTATGGCTACACCTTC. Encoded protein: CASRDRENYGYTF.

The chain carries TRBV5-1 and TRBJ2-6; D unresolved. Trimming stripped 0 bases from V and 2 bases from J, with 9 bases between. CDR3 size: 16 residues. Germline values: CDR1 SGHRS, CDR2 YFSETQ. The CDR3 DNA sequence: TGCGCCAGCAGCTTGGGTTTCGCAGCTGGGGCCAACGTCCTGACTTTC. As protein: CASSLGFAAGANVLTF.

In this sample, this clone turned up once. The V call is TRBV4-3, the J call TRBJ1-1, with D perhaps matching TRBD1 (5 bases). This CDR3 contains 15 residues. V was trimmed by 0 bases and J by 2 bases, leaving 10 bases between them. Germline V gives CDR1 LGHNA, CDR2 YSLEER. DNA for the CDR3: TGCGCCAGCAGCCAAGATCGCGGGACTAACACTGAAGCTTTCTTT. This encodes CASSQDRGTNTEAFF.

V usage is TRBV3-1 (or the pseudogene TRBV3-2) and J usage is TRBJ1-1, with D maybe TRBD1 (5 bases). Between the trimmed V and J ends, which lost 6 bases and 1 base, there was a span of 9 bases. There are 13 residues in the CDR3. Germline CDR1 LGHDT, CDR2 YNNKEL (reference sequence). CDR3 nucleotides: TGTGCCAGCAGAGGACATACGAACACTGAAGCTTTCTTT. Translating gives CASRGHTNTEAFF.

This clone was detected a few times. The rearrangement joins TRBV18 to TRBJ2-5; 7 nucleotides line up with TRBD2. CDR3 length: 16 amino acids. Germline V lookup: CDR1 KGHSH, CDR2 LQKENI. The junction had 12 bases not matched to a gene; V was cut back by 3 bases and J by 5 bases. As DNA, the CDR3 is TGTGCCAGCTCACCTGTCCGGGGGGACGTTGGGGAGACCCAGTACTTC. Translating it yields CASSPVRGDVGETQYF.

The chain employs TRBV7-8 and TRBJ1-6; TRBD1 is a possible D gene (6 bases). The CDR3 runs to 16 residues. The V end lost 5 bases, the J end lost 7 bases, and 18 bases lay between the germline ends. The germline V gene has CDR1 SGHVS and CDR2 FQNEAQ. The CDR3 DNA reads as TGTGCCAGCAGCCCGAGAGCCGGGACACGAAATTCACCCCTCCACTTT. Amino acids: CASSPRAGTRNSPLHF. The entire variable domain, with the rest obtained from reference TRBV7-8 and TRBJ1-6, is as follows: GAGVSQSPRYKVAKRGQDVALRCDPISGHVSLFWYQQALGQGPEFLTYFQNEAQLDKSGLPSDRFFAERPEGSVSTLKIQRTQQEDSAVYLCASSPRAGTRNSPLHFGNGTRLTVT.

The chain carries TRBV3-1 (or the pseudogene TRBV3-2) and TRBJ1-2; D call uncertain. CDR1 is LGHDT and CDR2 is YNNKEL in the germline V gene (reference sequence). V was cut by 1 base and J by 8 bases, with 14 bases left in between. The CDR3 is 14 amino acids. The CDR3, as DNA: TGTGCCAGCAGCCAAGCGCTGCGCGCCGGGGGCTACACCTTC. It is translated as CASSQALRAGGYTF.

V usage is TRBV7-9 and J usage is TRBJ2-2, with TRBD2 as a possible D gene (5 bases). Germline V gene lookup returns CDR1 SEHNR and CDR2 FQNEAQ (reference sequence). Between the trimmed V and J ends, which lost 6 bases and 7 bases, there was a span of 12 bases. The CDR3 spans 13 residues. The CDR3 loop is CASRGGAVGELFF. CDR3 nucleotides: TGTGCCAGCAGGGGCGGAGCGGTCGGGGAGCTGTTTTTT.

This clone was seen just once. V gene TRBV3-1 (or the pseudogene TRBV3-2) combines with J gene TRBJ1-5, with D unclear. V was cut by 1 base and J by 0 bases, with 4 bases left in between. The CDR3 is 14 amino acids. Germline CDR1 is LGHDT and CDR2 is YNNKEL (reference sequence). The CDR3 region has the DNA TGTGCCAGCAGCCAAGCCTATAGCAATCAGCCCCAGCATTTT. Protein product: CASSQAYSNQPQHF.

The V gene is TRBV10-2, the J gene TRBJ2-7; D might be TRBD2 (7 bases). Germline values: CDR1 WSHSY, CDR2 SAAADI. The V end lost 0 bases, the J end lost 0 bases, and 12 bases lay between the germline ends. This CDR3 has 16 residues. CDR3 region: CASSESWGGLSYEQYF. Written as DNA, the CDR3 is TGCGCCAGCAGTGAGTCTTGGGGGGGCCTCTCCTACGAGCAGTACTTC.